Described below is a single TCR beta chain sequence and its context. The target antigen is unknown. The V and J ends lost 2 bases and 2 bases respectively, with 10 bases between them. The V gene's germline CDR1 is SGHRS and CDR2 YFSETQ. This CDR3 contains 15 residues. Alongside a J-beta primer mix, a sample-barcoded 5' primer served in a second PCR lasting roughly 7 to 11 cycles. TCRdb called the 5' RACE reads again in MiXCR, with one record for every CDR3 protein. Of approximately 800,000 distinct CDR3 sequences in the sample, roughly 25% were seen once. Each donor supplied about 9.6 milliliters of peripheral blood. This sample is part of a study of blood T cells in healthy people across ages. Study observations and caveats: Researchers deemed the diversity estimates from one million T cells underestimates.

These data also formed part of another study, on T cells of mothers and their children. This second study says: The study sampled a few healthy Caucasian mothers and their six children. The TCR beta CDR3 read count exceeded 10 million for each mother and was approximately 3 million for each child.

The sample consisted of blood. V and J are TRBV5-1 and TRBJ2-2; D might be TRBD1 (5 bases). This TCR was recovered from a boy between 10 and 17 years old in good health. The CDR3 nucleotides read TGCGCCAGCAGCTTTCGGCAGGGAAACACCGGGGAGCTGTTTTTT. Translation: CASSFRQGNTGELFF.